This passage covers 8 T cell receptor beta chains from one sample sequenced in a study of blood T cell repertoires in COVID-19 (dated by TCRdb to the early 2020s). The method was the immunoSEQ multiplex PCR assay. The table comes from immuneACCESS by way of TCRdb, which keeps in-frame sequences with V and J called. Part of the clones is missing from these tables; in studies checked, under half for an unresolved V gene and the rest for unknown reasons. The sample table shows roughly 200,000 clones, and around nine tenths are seen once. The ten largest make up about 3% of the sample. Sequencing used peripheral blood. The receptor set was obtained from a man in his fifties or sixties with acute or convalescent COVID-19.

This clone showed up just a few times. The V call is TRBV7-8, the J call TRBJ2-5, with 14 bases fitting TRBD2. This CDR3 comprises 19 residues. V lost 5 bases to trimming and J lost 7 bases; unmatched junction nucleotides: 18. CDR1 is SGHVS, CDR2 FQNEAQ, per germline. The CDR3 bases are TGTGCCAGCAGCCCCCCCACGGGACTAGCGGGGGACGTTATATGGACCCAGTACTTC. As protein: CASSPPTGLAGDVIWTQYF.

This chain links TRBV6-5 with TRBJ1-1; weak D call: TRBD1 (6 bases). There are 13 residues in the CDR3. Looked up from germline, CDR1 is MNHEY and CDR2 is SVGAGI. Deletions cut 0 bases from V and 9 bases from J, with 11 bases between. CDR3 in DNA: TGTGCCAGCAGTTACTCGGACAGAGAGAAAGCTTTCTTT. It translates to CASSYSDREKAFF.

The chain employs TRBV6-4 and TRBJ2-5; the match to TRBD1 covers 7 bases. Per germline, CDR1 MRHNA and CDR2 SNTAGT. V was pared by 2 bases and J by 5 bases, with 11 bases of the junction left unmatched. This CDR3 contains 16 residues. The CDR3 is CASSDRSQGRRETQYF. DNA of the CDR3: TGTGCCAGCAGTGACAGGTCACAGGGGAGAAGGGAGACCCAGTACTTC.

The chain joins TRBV5-4 to TRBJ1-1, with 8 bases lining up with TRBD1. Trimming took 1 base from V and 5 from J; bases not matched to a gene: 7. CDR3 length: 15 amino acids. Germline CDR1 and CDR2: SGHNT and YYREEE (reference sequence). CDR3 DNA: TGTGCCAGCAGCTTGAAAGCCAGGGGGCTAACTGAAGCTTTCTTT. Amino acid sequence: CASSLKARGLTEAFF.

This sequence joins TRBV5-1 and TRBJ2-3, with 8 nucleotides matching TRBD2. J gave up 0 bases and V 2 bases, and 11 bases lay outside the gene matches. The CDR3 is made up of 18 amino acids. Germline values: CDR1 SGHRS, CDR2 YFSETQ. The DNA of the CDR3 is TGCGCCAGCAGCTTTGGCGAGGGACTAGGGGGTAGCACAGATACGCAGTATTTT. Amino acid sequence: CASSFGEGLGGSTDTQYF.

The gene calls are TRBV11-2 and TRBJ1-2; TRBD1 aligns across 8 bases. Trimming removed 4 bases from V and 3 bases from J; junction bases left unmatched: 7. Germline lookup yields CDR1 SGHAT and CDR2 FQNNGV. The CDR3 contains 15 residues. For the CDR3, the DNA is TGTGCCAGCAGCTCCCCCAGGGGGCCGGACTATGGCTACACCTTC. Protein product: CASSSPRGPDYGYTF.

The rearrangement links TRBV5-4 to TRBJ2-5; D uncertain. The CDR3 runs 14 residues. CDR1 and CDR2 (germline): SGHNT, YYREEE (reference sequence). Trimming took 1 base from V and 1 from J, leaving 8 bases between them. The CDR3 spells CASSLPTSQETQYF. The DNA of the CDR3 is TGTGCCAGCAGCTTGCCCACAAGCCAAGAGACCCAGTACTTC.

The chain is built from TRBV3-1 (or the pseudogene TRBV3-2) and TRBJ1-1, with D tentatively TRBD1 (6 bases). The CDR3 consists of 18 residues. Germline V gene data show CDR1 as LGHDT and CDR2 as YNNKEL (reference sequence). V lost 2 bases and J 3 bases, leaving 22 bases between the germline ends. The CDR3 spells CASSQFFAQDSPDTEAFF. In nucleotides, the CDR3 is TGTGCCAGCAGCCAATTTTTCGCTCAGGACAGCCCTGACACTGAAGCTTTCTTT.